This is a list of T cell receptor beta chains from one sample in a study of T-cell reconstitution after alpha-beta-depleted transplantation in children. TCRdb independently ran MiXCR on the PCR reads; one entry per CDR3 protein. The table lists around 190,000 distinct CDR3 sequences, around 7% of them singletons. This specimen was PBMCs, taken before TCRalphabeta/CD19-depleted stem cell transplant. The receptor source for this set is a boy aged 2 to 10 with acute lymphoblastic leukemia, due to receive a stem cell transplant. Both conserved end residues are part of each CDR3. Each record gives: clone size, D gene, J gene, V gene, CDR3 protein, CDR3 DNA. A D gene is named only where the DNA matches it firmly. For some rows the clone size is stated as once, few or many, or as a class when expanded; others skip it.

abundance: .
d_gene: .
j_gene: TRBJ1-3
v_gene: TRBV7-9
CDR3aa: CASSPFGSSGNTIYF
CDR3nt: TGTGCCAGCAGCCCCTTCGGAAGCTCTGGAAACACCATATATTTT

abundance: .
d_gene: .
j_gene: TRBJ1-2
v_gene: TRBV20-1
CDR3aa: CSPRVGYGYTF
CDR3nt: TGCAGTCCCAGAGTGGGTTATGGCTACACCTTC

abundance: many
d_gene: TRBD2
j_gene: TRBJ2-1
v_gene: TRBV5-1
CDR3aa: CASSRVAGGQYNEQFF
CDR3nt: TGCGCCAGCAGCCGGGTAGCGGGGGGGCAGTACAATGAGCAGTTCTTC

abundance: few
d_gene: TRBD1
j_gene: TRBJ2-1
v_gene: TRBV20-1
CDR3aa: CSAQNRGDNEQFF
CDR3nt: TGCAGTGCCCAAAACAGGGGTGACAATGAGCAGTTCTTC

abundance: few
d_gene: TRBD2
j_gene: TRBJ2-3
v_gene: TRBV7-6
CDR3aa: CASTLTSGKGTDTQYF
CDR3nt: TGTGCCAGCACCTTAACTAGCGGGAAGGGCACAGATACGCAGTATTTT

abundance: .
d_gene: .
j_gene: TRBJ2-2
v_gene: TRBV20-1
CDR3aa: CSARRSGRLGELFF
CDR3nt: TGCAGTGCTAGAAGATCGGGGCGTTTGGGGGAGCTGTTTTTT

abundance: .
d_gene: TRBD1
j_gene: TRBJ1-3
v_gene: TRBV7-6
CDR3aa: CASSRGRDREDTIYF
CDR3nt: TGTGCCAGCAGTAGAGGACGAGACAGGGAGGACACCATATATTTT

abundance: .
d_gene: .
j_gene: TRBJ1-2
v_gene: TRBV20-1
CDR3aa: CSALKGVEYGYTF
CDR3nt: TGCAGTGCACTGAAGGGAGTAGAATATGGCTACACCTTC

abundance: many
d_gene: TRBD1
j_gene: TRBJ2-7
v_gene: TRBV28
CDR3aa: CASRTYGTGYEQYF
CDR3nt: TGTGCCAGCAGAACCTACGGGACAGGGTACGAGCAGTACTTC

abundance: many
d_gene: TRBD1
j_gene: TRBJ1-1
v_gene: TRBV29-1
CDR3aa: CSALQGHSQAFF
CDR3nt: TGCAGCGCCTTACAGGGGCACTCTCAAGCTTTCTTT

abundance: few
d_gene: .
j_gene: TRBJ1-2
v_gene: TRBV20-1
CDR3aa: CSATGADYGYTF
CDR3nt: TGCAGTGCTACGGGGGCCGACTATGGCTACACCTTC

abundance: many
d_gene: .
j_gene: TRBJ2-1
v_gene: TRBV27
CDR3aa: CASSLFGRASNEQFF
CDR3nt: TGTGCCAGCAGTTTATTCGGAAGGGCGTCCAATGAGCAGTTCTTC

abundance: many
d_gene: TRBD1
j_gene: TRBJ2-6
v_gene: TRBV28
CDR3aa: CATYYRGSGANVLTF
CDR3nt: TGTGCCACTTATTACAGGGGTTCCGGGGCCAACGTCCTGACTTTC

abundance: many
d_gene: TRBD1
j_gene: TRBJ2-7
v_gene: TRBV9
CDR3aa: CASSADTGTESYEQYF
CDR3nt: TGTGCCAGCAGCGCAGATACCGGGACAGAGAGCTACGAGCAGTACTTC

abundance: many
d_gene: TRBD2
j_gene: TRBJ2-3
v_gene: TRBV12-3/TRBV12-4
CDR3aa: CASSSSGVPNTQYF
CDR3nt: TGTGCCAGCAGTTCGAGCGGGGTCCCCAATACGCAGTATTTT

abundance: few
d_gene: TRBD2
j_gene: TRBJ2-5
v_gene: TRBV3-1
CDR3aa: CASSQKRGGQETQYF
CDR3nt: TGTGCCAGCAGCCAAAAGCGGGGGGGCCAAGAGACCCAGTACTTC

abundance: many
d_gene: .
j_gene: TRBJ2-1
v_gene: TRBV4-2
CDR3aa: CASSLGKPGDEQFF
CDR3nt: TGTGCCAGCAGCCTGGGAAAGCCAGGGGATGAGCAGTTCTTC

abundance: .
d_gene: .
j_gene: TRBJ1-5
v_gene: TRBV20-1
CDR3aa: CSADKGGQPQHF
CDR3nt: TGCAGTGCAGATAAGGGGGGTCAGCCCCAGCATTTT

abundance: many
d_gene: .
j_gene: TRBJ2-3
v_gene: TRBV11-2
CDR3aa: CASSPAPRGTDTQYF
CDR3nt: TGTGCCAGCAGCCCGGCCCCCAGGGGCACAGATACGCAGTATTTT

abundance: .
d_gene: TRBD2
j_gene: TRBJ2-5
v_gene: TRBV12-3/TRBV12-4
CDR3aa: CASSPGLAQGLETQYF
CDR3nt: TGTGCCAGCAGTCCGGGACTAGCCCAAGGCCTCGAGACCCAGTACTTC